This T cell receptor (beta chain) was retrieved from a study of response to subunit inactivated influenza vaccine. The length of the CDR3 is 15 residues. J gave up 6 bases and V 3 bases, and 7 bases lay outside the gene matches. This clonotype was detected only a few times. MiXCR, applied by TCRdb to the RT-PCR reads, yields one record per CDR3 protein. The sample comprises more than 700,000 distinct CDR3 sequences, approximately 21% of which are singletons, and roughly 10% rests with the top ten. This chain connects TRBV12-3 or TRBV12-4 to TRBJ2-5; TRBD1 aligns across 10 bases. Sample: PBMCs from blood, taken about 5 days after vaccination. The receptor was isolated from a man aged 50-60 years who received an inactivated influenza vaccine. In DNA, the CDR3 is TGTGCCAGCAGTTTTCGGACAGGGGGAGGGCAGACCCAGTACTTC. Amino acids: CASSFRTGGGQTQYF.